Presented here are 15 T cell receptor beta chains from one specimen sequenced in a study of CD8+ T cells in alopecia areata. Treatment meaning: oral pan-JAK inhibitor, 5-10 mg twice daily. cDNA reverse transcribed from extracted RNA served as the sequencing template. The method was immunoSEQ multiplex PCR; TCRdb's version includes in-frame clones alone and lacks a portion of them. Here the sample spans around 140,000 clones, about 56% being singletons. Material: CD8+ T cells sorted from blood, obtained at week 4, from a patient treated with tofacitinib. These receptors were collected from a human donor with alopecia areata.

CDR3 in amino acids: CASSAVGDTQYF. Written as DNA, the CDR3 is TGTGCCAGCAGTGCAGTCGGAGATACGCAGTATTTT. The V call is TRBV27, the J call TRBJ2-3; no clear D. Trimming shortened V by 5 bases and J by 5 bases, and 8 bases separated the two germline ends. The CDR3 totals 12 residues. The germline V gene encodes CDR1 MNHEY and CDR2 SMNVEV (reference sequence).

The CDR3 reads CASSSFGDPSYNEQFF. The DNA for the CDR3 is TGTGCCAGCAGCTCCTTTGGGGACCCCTCCTACAATGAGCAGTTCTTC. The chain is built from TRBV13 and TRBJ2-1; D tentatively fits TRBD1 or TRBD2 (5 bases each). This CDR3 comprises 16 residues. V lost 4 bases and J 0 bases, leaving 13 bases between the germline ends. Per the germline V gene, CDR1 is PRHDT and CDR2 is FYEKMQ (reference sequence).

The J gene is TRBJ2-7, the V gene TRBV29-1; perhaps TRBD2 as D (6 bases). CDR1 is SQVTM, CDR2 ANQGSEA, per germline. Trimming cost V 6 bases and J 2 bases, with 8 bases left between them. This CDR3 comprises 11 residues. The CDR3 loop reads CSVGEAYEQYF. The CDR3 DNA reads TGCAGCGTGGGGGAGGCCTACGAGCAGTACTTC.

This chain connects TRBV6-6 to TRBJ2-7, with D unclear. V dropped 6 bases and J dropped 6 bases, with 12 bases sitting between them. Germline CDR1 is MNHNY and CDR2 is SVGAGI (reference sequence). The CDR3 runs 12 residues. The CDR3 DNA reads as TGTGCCAGCAGCCCGGAATTGACCGAGCAGTACTTC. It is translated as CASSPELTEQYF.

The table lists this clone with a few counts. The chain uses TRBV29-1 and TRBJ1-4, with D unresolved. CDR1 and CDR2 (germline): SQVTM, ANQGSEA. V was clipped by 2 bases and J by 1 base, with 8 bases between them. The CDR3 loop spans 14 amino acids. This chain's CDR3 is CSVEIRETNEKLFF. DNA of the CDR3: TGCAGCGTTGAAATTAGGGAAACTAATGAAAAACTGTTTTTT.

This rearrangement joins TRBV29-1 to TRBJ2-7; D is unclear. Germline CDR1 reads SQVTM; CDR2 reads ANQGSEA. The ends were cut back, 4 bases at V and 1 base at J, with 14 bases in the middle. The CDR3 extends over 14 amino acids. The CDR3 DNA follows: TGCAGCGTTGCCGGTGCCGACGGTTCCTACGAGCAGTACTTC. Translating gives CSVAGADGSYEQYF.

The J gene is TRBJ2-3, the V gene TRBV10-3, with 9 bases matching TRBD2. V gave up 10 bases and J gave up 2 bases; unmatched junction bases: 7. Looked up from germline, CDR1 is ENHRY and CDR2 is SYGVKD. The CDR3 is made up of 14 amino acids. CDR3 nucleotides: TGTGCCACGGTTAGCGGGGGCAACACAGATACGCAGTATTTT. It encodes CATVSGGNTDTQYF.

The chain joins TRBV29-1 to TRBJ2-5; perhaps TRBD2 as D (6 bases). The CDR3 covers 14 residues. Germline V gene data show CDR1 as SQVTM and CDR2 as ANQGSEA. With 3 bases removed from V and 2 bases from J, the gap between germline ends came to 13 bases. The CDR3 loop is CSVEGGALQETQYF. The DNA for the CDR3 is TGCAGCGTTGAGGGCGGGGCCCTTCAAGAGACCCAGTACTTC.

In its sample, this clone was seen a few times. The chain combines TRBV29-1 with TRBJ2-7; 10 bases are shared with TRBD1. Germline-derived CDR1 and CDR2 are SQVTM and ANQGSEA. This CDR3 is built from 14 residues. Germline trimming cut 3 bases from V and 9 bases from J; bases unmatched to any gene: 11. The DNA of the CDR3 is TGCAGCGTTGATATTGGGACAGGGGAGGTTCTGCAGTACTTC. Amino acids: CSVDIGTGEVLQYF.

This clone came up a few times. The rearrangement joins TRBV9 to TRBJ2-7; 11 nucleotides agree with TRBD1. V dropped 0 bases and J dropped 5; count of bases not matched to a gene: 4. The CDR3 is made up of 15 amino acids. CDR1 SGDLS and CDR2 YYNGEE come from the germline V gene. In DNA form, the CDR3 reads TGTGCCAGCAGCGTAGCAGGACAGGGGGCTGACGAGCAGTACTTC. Its translation is CASSVAGQGADEQYF. The whole variable domain, remainder taken from reference TRBV9 and TRBJ2-7, is DSGVTQTPKHLITATGQRVTLRCSPRSGDLSVYWYQQSLDQGLQFLIQYYNGEERAKGNILERFSAQQFPDLHSELNLSSLELGDSALYFCASSVAGQGADEQYFGPGTRLTVT.

This clone was seen many times. V gene TRBV28 combines with J gene TRBJ1-2; possible D gene TRBD1, 6 bases. The CDR3 has 15 amino acids. The germline V gene encodes CDR1 MDHEN and CDR2 SYDVKM. V shed 5 bases and J shed 4 bases, with 17 bases lying between them. Here the CDR3 DNA reads TGTGCCAGCAGTCCACTGATGGGGGGCAGCTATGGCTACACCTTC. Its translation: CASSPLMGGSYGYTF.

This clone was seen only a few times. This sequence joins TRBV25-1 and TRBJ2-2; a possible D gene is TRBD2 (5 bases). The CDR3 loop spans 12 amino acids. Trimming stripped 4 bases from V and 8 bases from J, with 8 bases between. The germline V gene encodes CDR1 MGHDK and CDR2 SYGVNS. For the CDR3, the DNA is TGTGCCAGCAGTGGTCCGGGGGGGGAGCTGTTTTTT. Translated: CASSGPGGELFF. Based on the CDR3 plus reference TRBV25-1 and TRBJ2-2, the full variable domain is EADIYQTPRYLVIGTGKKITLECSQTMGHDKMYWYQQDPGMELHLIHYSYGVNSTEKGDLSSESTVSRIRTEHFPLTLESARPSHTSQYLCASSGPGGELFFGEGSRLTVL.

This rearrangement joins TRBV5-6 to TRBJ1-6; 7 bases are shared with TRBD1. This CDR3 contains 17 residues. V lost 0 bases and J lost 7; bases outside the gene matches: 10. Germline V gene lookup returns CDR1 SGHDT and CDR2 YYEEEE. Here the CDR3 reads CASSLETGNWLNSPLHF. The CDR3 DNA sequence: TGTGCCAGCAGCTTGGAGACAGGGAATTGGCTAAATTCACCCCTCCACTTT.

This clone showed up just a few times. This sequence joins TRBV29-1 and TRBJ1-1; unclear D gene. Trimming cost V 0 bases and J 2 bases, with 4 bases left between them. CDR1 and CDR2 from the germline V gene are SQVTM and ANQGSEA. CDR3 length: 12 amino acids. In DNA, the CDR3 is TGCAGCGTTGAAGATCTCAACACTGAAGCTTTCTTT. This translates into CSVEDLNTEAFF. The variable domain in full, with the rest retrieved from reference TRBV29-1 and TRBJ1-1, is SAVISQKPSRDICQRGTSLTIQCQVDSQVTMMFWYRQQPGQSLTLIATANQGSEATYESGFVIDKFPISRPNLTFSTLTVSNMSPEDSSIYLCSVEDLNTEAFFGQGTRLTVV.

This clone was detected only a few times. The rearrangement uses TRBV30 and TRBJ2-5; D is perhaps TRBD1 or TRBD2 (5 bases each). CDR1 is GTSNPN and CDR2 is SVGIG in the germline V gene (reference sequence). The length of the CDR3 is 13 residues. Trimming pared 3 bases from V and 2 bases from J, leaving 10 bases between. The CDR3 is CAWSWDGQETQYF. In nucleotides, the CDR3 is TGTGCCTGGAGCTGGGACGGACAAGAGACCCAGTACTTC.